These 21 T cell receptor beta chains originate from one sample sequenced in a study of control samples from healthy donors and cancer patients. TCRdb's copy holds only in-frame clones and misses some; the assay was immunoSEQ multiplex PCR. In the table there are 100,000 to 150,000 clones, over 75% of which are singletons. Sample: blood. The source is a man in his 60s in good health.

This chain uses TRBV19 with TRBJ1-1, with D perhaps TRBD1 (5 bases). The V and J ends lost 8 bases and 5 bases respectively, with 12 bases between them. The germline V gene encodes CDR1 LNHDA and CDR2 SQIVND (reference sequence). This CDR3 has 12 residues. This chain's CDR3 is CASRGGWTEAFF. CDR3 DNA: TGTGCCAGTCGGGGGGGTTGGACTGAAGCTTTCTTT.

The chain combines TRBV7-9 with TRBJ2-7, with TRBD1 matching 9 bases. Germline values: CDR1 SEHNR, CDR2 FQNEAQ (reference sequence). The CDR3 extends over 13 amino acids. V was clipped by 3 bases and J by 4 bases; unmatched bases: 1. The CDR3 is CASSLTGGYEQYF. DNA for the CDR3: TGTGCCAGCAGCTTGACAGGGGGGTACGAGCAGTACTTC.

The chain is built from TRBV10-1 and TRBJ2-7, with D tentatively TRBD2 (7 bases). The CDR3 length is 12 residues. Trimming cost V 9 bases and J 3 bases, with 12 bases left between them. Germline CDR1 is WNHNN and CDR2 is SYGVQD (reference sequence). CDR3 region: CARGGGLYEQYF. CDR3 nucleotide sequence: TGCGCCAGGGGAGGGGGGCTCTACGAGCAGTACTTC.

This sequence joins TRBV7-2 and TRBJ2-7; 9 bases map to TRBD1. With 1 base clipped from V and 2 bases from J, the junction kept 6 bases outside the gene matches. This CDR3 has 16 amino acids. Germline values: CDR1 SGHTA, CDR2 FQGNSA. CDR3 nucleotides: TGTGCCAGCAGCTTAGGCTCCGGGACAGGGACCTACGAGCAGTACTTC. Amino acid sequence: CASSLGSGTGTYEQYF.

The rearrangement joins TRBV5-1 to TRBJ2-2, with TRBD1 matching over 9 bases. CDR1 and CDR2 (germline): SGHRS, YFSETQ. J lost 1 base, V lost 0 bases, and 1 base had no gene match. CDR3 size: 16 residues. The CDR3, as DNA: TGCGCCAGCAGCTTGGGGACAGGGGTGAACACCGGGGAGCTGTTTTTT. Protein sequence: CASSLGTGVNTGELFF.

This chain joins TRBV3-1 (or the pseudogene TRBV3-2) and TRBJ1-1; D not certain. The CDR3 contains 14 residues. Germline CDR1 is LGHDT and CDR2 is YNNKEL (reference sequence). V was trimmed by 1 base and J by 4 bases, leaving 10 bases between them. As DNA, the CDR3 is TGTGCCAGCAGCCAAGGGGGAGTATCCACTGAAGCTTTCTTT. Amino acids: CASSQGGVSTEAFF.

This clone was seen just once. The chain uses TRBV5-1 and TRBJ2-5, with D perhaps matching TRBD1 or TRBD2 (6 bases each). The CDR3 is 17 residues long. V lost 0 bases and J 2 bases, leaving 17 bases between the germline ends. The germline V gene encodes CDR1 SGHRS and CDR2 YFSETQ. The CDR3 nucleotides read TGCGCCAGCAGCTTGGGACTAGTATCCGGGACACAAGAGACCCAGTACTTC. Translation gives CASSLGLVSGTQETQYF.

The gene calls are TRBV6-6 and TRBJ2-7; 7 bases map to TRBD1. The length of the CDR3 is 15 residues. With 5 bases clipped from V and 0 bases from J, the junction kept 7 bases outside the gene matches. Germline V gene sequence: CDR1 MNHNY, CDR2 SVGAGI (reference sequence). The CDR3 nucleotides are TGTGCCAGCAGTAACGGACAGGTGGGCTCCTACGAGCAGTACTTC. It codes for CASSNGQVGSYEQYF.

The genes are TRBV24-1 and TRBJ1-3; possibly TRBD1 for D (6 bases). The CDR3 spans 15 residues. Trimming took 2 bases from V and 2 from J, leaving 9 bases between them. In germline, CDR1 is KGHDR, CDR2 SFDVKD. In DNA, the CDR3 is TGTGCCACCAGTGATTCTCAGGGGACTGGAAACACCATATATTTT. It codes for CATSDSQGTGNTIYF.

J is TRBJ2-2 and V is TRBV6-1; 10 bases agree with TRBD1. Germline V CDR1 and CDR2: MNHNS, SASEGT. The V and J ends lost 4 bases and 7 bases, in that order; junction bases with no gene match: 9. This CDR3 is 16 amino acids long. The chain's CDR3 is CASSARDRGYIGELFF. The CDR3 nucleotides read TGTGCCAGCAGTGCCCGGGACAGGGGATACATCGGGGAGCTGTTTTTT.

The gene calls are TRBV19 and TRBJ2-1; no definite D call. V was shortened by 5 bases and J by 6 bases, with 11 bases between the two germline ends. Germline CDR1 reads LNHDA; CDR2 reads SQIVND (reference sequence). There are 13 residues in the CDR3. The CDR3 here is CASSDQVINEQFF. For the CDR3, the DNA is TGTGCCAGTAGTGACCAGGTAATCAATGAGCAGTTCTTC.

The rearrangement uses TRBV18 and TRBJ2-5; 12 nucleotides match TRBD1. Trimming removed 4 bases from V and 5 bases from J; junction bases left unmatched: 5. CDR1 is KGHSH and CDR2 is LQKENI in the germline V gene. The CDR3 runs to 15 residues. The DNA of the CDR3 is TGTGCCAGCTCACTAGGGACAGGGGGCGCGGAGACCCAGTACTTC. Its translation is CASSLGTGGAETQYF.

This clone has more than one count but fewer than ten. The chain carries TRBV14 and TRBJ2-7, with 7 bases identical to TRBD2. After removal of 4 bases from V and 2 bases from J, the junction contained 8 bases not matched to a gene. CDR3 size: 15 residues. Germline values: CDR1 SGHDN, CDR2 FVKESK. In nucleotides, the CDR3 is TGTGCCAGCAGCCTGAGTGGCGGGGGTACCTACGAGCAGTACTTC. Residues: CASSLSGGGTYEQYF.

This clone has a single count. This chain links TRBV3-1 (or the pseudogene TRBV3-2) with TRBJ1-4, with 10 bases matching TRBD1. Germline CDR1 is LGHDT and CDR2 is YNNKEL (reference sequence). The CDR3 extends over 15 amino acids. V trimming: 1 base; J trimming: 11 bases; junction bases outside the gene matches: 7. The CDR3, as DNA: TGTGCCAGCAGCCAAGGATCCGGGACAGGGGATAAACTGTTTTTT. Protein sequence: CASSQGSGTGDKLFF.

V usage is TRBV2 and J usage is TRBJ1-1; D is unresolved. The CDR3 has 12 residues. The ends were cut back, 7 bases at V and 4 bases at J, with 10 bases in the middle. Germline V CDR1 and CDR2: SNHLY, FYNNEI. The CDR3 coding sequence is TGTGCCAGCAAGGTTCTGGGCACTGAAGCTTTCTTT. This encodes CASKVLGTEAFF.

The sample holds one count of this clone. CDR3 in DNA: TGCGCCAGCAGCTTGGCCTCCGGGACTAGCGGGGCAACCCGTGCTAGCACAGATACGCAGTATTTT. Amino acids: CASSLASGTSGATRASTDTQYF. The gene calls are TRBV5-1 and TRBJ2-3, with 13 bases fitting TRBD2. Germline V CDR1 and CDR2: SGHRS, YFSETQ. CDR3 length equals 22 residues. The V gene end was trimmed by 0 bases and the J gene end by 0 bases; junction bases not matched to a gene: 16. Full variable domain (remainder filled in from reference TRBV5-1 and TRBJ2-3): KAGVTQTPRYLIKTRGQQVTLSCSPISGHRSVSWYQQTPGQGLQFLFEYFSETQRNKGNFPGRFSGRQFSNSRSEMNVSTLELGDSALYLCASSLASGTSGATRASTDTQYFGPGTRLTVL.

This chain joins TRBV7-2 and TRBJ1-6; perhaps TRBD1 as D (5 bases). The length of the CDR3 is 16 residues. The V gene's germline CDR1 is SGHTA and CDR2 FQGNSA. Trimming removed 1 base from V and 9 bases from J, with 16 bases in between. CDR3 protein: CASSLGDSGSGSPLHF. CDR3 sequence (DNA): TGTGCCAGCAGCTTAGGGGACTCCGGGTCGGGTTCACCCCTCCACTTT.

The rearrangement joins TRBV30 to TRBJ1-2; 8 bases align to TRBD1. Germline V CDR1 and CDR2: GTSNPN, SVGIG (reference sequence). V dropped 1 base and J dropped 4; count of bases not matched to a gene: 2. The CDR3 has 13 residues. The CDR3 DNA follows: TGTGCCTGGAGTGAAGACAGGGGCTATGGCTACACCTTC. Protein: CAWSEDRGYGYTF.

The V and J genes are TRBV5-1 and TRBJ2-7; TRBD1 aligns across 11 bases. CDR1 is SGHRS and CDR2 is YFSETQ in the germline V gene. V lost 3 bases and J lost 3; bases outside the gene matches: 5. CDR3 length: 15 residues. The CDR3 DNA reads as TGCGCCAGCAGCTATGGCGGGACAGGGGGCTACGAGCAGTACTTC. Encoded protein: CASSYGGTGGYEQYF.

The CDR3 bases are TGTGCCAGCTCGACCACTAGCGGGGGGGCCTATGTCACAGATACGCAGTATTTT. This codes for CASSTTSGGAYVTDTQYF. The chain couples TRBV18 to TRBJ2-3, with TRBD2 matching 13 bases. V lost 6 bases, J lost 2 bases, and 11 bases stayed unmatched. Germline CDR1 reads KGHSH; CDR2 reads LQKENI. The CDR3 is made up of 18 amino acids.

The chain uses TRBV5-8 and TRBJ1-2; TRBD1 is a possible D gene (5 bases). From germline, CDR1 is SGHTS and CDR2 YDEGEE. The CDR3 covers 15 residues. Trimming stripped 4 bases from V and 2 bases from J, with 15 bases between. The CDR3: CASSLSGTVNYGYTF. The CDR3 nucleotides are TGTGCCAGCAGCCTGTCAGGGACGGTAAACTATGGCTACACCTTC.